Each of the 5 T cell receptor beta chains below was sequenced from the same sample in a study of T cell responses to AZD1222 COVID-19 vaccine. Profiled with immunoSEQ multiplex PCR; TCRdb holds only in-frame clones, not every one. The sample consists of 75,000 to 100,000 clones, around 89% of them appearing once. The sample was peripheral blood, taken on day 0 of AZD1222 vaccination. The receptors come from an adult in good health.

This clone was counted once. The chain is built from TRBV6-6 and TRBJ1-3, with D unclear. V was cut by 1 base and J by 2 bases, with 9 bases left in between. The CDR3 covers 15 residues. Germline CDR1 and CDR2: MNHNY and SVGAGI (reference sequence). The CDR3 DNA follows: TGTGCCAGCAGTTACTATTCGGCGCCTGGAAACACCATATATTTT. Amino acid sequence: CASSYYSAPGNTIYF.

The chain combines TRBV5-1 with TRBJ2-5; D uncertain. There are 14 residues in the CDR3. Trimming took off 0 bases at V and 4 bases at J, with 10 bases between the two ends. Germline V gene data show CDR1 as SGHRS and CDR2 as YFSETQ. The CDR3 loop reads CASSLGYGVETQYF. As DNA, the CDR3 is TGCGCCAGCAGCTTGGGGTATGGGGTAGAGACCCAGTACTTC.

J is TRBJ1-2 and V is TRBV5-1, with 10 nucleotides matching TRBD1. Germline V gene lookup returns CDR1 SGHRS and CDR2 YFSETQ. The J segment lost 7 bases and the V segment lost 0 bases, leaving 6 bases of the junction unmatched. The CDR3 sequence is 15 residues long. The CDR3 bases are TGCGCCAGCAGCTTGGCCCCCGGGACAGGGGTTGGCTACACCTTC. It is translated as CASSLAPGTGVGYTF.

This chain uses TRBV4-2 with TRBJ2-2; no clear D gene. The CDR3 extends over 17 amino acids. V was pared by 0 bases and J by 4 bases, with 15 bases between. Germline CDR1 and CDR2: LGHNA and YNFKEQ. CDR3 nucleotide sequence: TGTGCCAGCAGCCAAGAGGTGGGTGTTCGAGCCACCGGGGAGCTGTTTTTT. Its protein is CASSQEVGVRATGELFF.

The V call is TRBV6-2 or TRBV6-3, the J call TRBJ1-2; TRBD1 agrees at 7 bases. Germline V gives CDR1 MNHEY, CDR2 SVGEGT. The CDR3 is 15 amino acids. Trimming at V came to 1 base and at J to 2 bases, leaving 4 bases not matched to a gene. As DNA, the CDR3 is TGTGCCAGCAGTTACTTTGGGACAGCGAACTATGGCTACACCTTC. As protein: CASSYFGTANYGYTF.